Listed below are T cell receptor beta chains from one sample, sequenced in a study of CD8 T cells in ankylosing spondylitis. TCRdb called the 5' RACE reads again in MiXCR, with one record for every CDR3 protein. The sample records about 130,000 distinct CDR3 sequences, around 7% being singletons. Source material: blood, either unsorted or a sorted T cell fraction (not recorded which). These receptors were obtained from a male donor with ankylosing spondylitis or in good health (not recorded which). Both conserved end residues are part of each CDR3. The order of the fields is D gene, V gene, J gene, clone size, CDR3 DNA, CDR3 protein. D genes are given only for firm matches. Some rows mark clone size as missing; the rest say once, few, many or name a class of expanded clone.

TRBD2,TRBV5-1,TRBJ2-3,many,TGCGCCAGCAGCACCGCCGGGACTAGCGGGGCTAACACAGATACGCAGTATTTT,CASSTAGTSGANTDTQYF
TRBD1,TRBV20-1,TRBJ1-2,many,TGCAGTGCTAGAGACCCGGGACAGGGGAGGGGCTACACCTTC,CSARDPGQGRGYTF
NA,TRBV7-3,TRBJ1-2,many,TGTGCCAGCAGCTTAACAAAGGGGGGCTATGGCTACACCTTC,CASSLTKGGYGYTF
NA,TRBV9,TRBJ1-1,many,TGTGCCAGCAGCGTAGGAGGGGGGGCTGAAGCTTTCTTT,CASSVGGGAEAFF
NA,TRBV5-1,TRBJ1-3,NA,TGCGCCAGTGTAGAGTGCTCTGGAAACGCCATATATTTT,CASVECSGNAIYF
NA,TRBV6-1,TRBJ1-1,many,TGTGCCAGCAGTACCGGACGGAACACTGAAGCTTTCTTT,CASSTGRNTEAFF
TRBD2,TRBV20-1,TRBJ2-6,few,TGCAGTGCTATTAGCGGGGCGAACTCTGGGGCCAACGTCCTGACTTTC,CSAISGANSGANVLTF
TRBD1,TRBV11-2,TRBJ2-2,many,TGTGCCAGCCAGACAGGGGTTGACACCGGGGAGCTGTTTTTT,CASQTGVDTGELFF
NA,TRBV6-5,TRBJ1-4,many,TGTGCCAGCAGTTCATCGCAGGGCGTTAATGAAAAACTGTTTTTT,CASSSSQGVNEKLFF
TRBD1,TRBV12-3/TRBV12-4,TRBJ2-6,few,TGTGCCATCAGTTTAGTTTCGGGACAGGGCCTCTCTGGGGCCAACGTCCTGACTTTC,CAISLVSGQGLSGANVLTF
NA,TRBV7-2,TRBJ2-5,many,TGTGCCAGCAGCTTACTAGGGGGAGAGACCCAGTACTTC,CASSLLGGETQYF
NA,TRBV7-9,TRBJ2-5,many,TGTGCCAGCAGCTTCCTCTCCGGGACCGAGGCCCAGTACTTC,CASSFLSGTEAQYF
TRBD1,TRBV9,TRBJ2-7,many,TGTGCCAGCAGCGTAGAGAAGAGGACAGGGGGCTCCTACGAGCAGTACTTC,CASSVEKRTGGSYEQYF
NA,TRBV29-1,TRBJ2-1,many,TGCAGCGTTAAGGAGGGTGAGCAGTTCTTC,CSVKEGEQFF